Below are 26 T cell receptor beta chains sequenced from a single sample in a study of molecular identifiers for immune sequencing clone quantification. TCRdb processed the PCR reads anew with MiXCR; each CDR3 protein has one entry. Altogether some 91,000 distinct CDR3 sequences are present, approximately 24% being singletons, with the ten largest covering 0.94%. The specimen was naive CD8+ T cells from blood, with Jurkat cell RNA spiked in. The subset was: FACS-sorted CD8+CD4-CCR7+CD45RA+ naive T cells. The receptor set was obtained from a human donor in good health. Some libraries in this study had Jurkat cell RNA spiked in.

This clonotype was seen a few times. The chain is built from TRBV5-8 and TRBJ1-3; 7 bases map to TRBD1. Per germline, CDR1 SGHTS and CDR2 YDEGEE. The CDR3 is 14 residues long. V was clipped by 3 bases and J by 4 bases; unmatched bases: 4. The CDR3 reads CASSSDRVGNTIYF. CDR3 bases: TGTGCCAGCAGCTCCGACAGGGTCGGAAACACCATATATTTT.

This clonotype came up many times. The J gene is TRBJ2-5, the V gene TRBV23-1; 8 bases are a match to TRBD2. TRBV23-1 is given ORF status, its function remaining uncertain. J lost 4 bases, V lost 10 bases, and 23 bases had no gene match. The CDR3 runs to 18 residues. CDR3 residues: CATHKKPTSGSIGETQYF. The CDR3 DNA sequence: TGCGCCACCCACAAAAAACCGACCAGCGGGAGTATAGGAGAGACCCAGTACTTC.

This clonotype has a handful of counts. The chain is built from TRBV10-3 and TRBJ2-1, with 10 bases aligning to TRBD2. Trimming at V came to 4 bases and at J to 7 bases, leaving 13 bases not matched to a gene. Germline values: CDR1 ENHRY, CDR2 SYGVKD. The length of the CDR3 is 17 residues. As DNA, the CDR3 is TGTGCCATCAGTGCTCATCAACTAGCGGGACTTGGGAATGAGCAGTTCTTC. Translation: CAISAHQLAGLGNEQFF.

This clonotype was seen repeatedly, ten times or more. This chain uses TRBV9 with TRBJ2-5; possibly TRBD2 for D (6 bases). V lost 5 bases, J lost 0 bases, and 11 bases lay in between. Germline V gene sequence: CDR1 SGDLS, CDR2 YYNGEE. The CDR3 is 14 residues long. The CDR3 loop is CASSTGGDQETQYF. CDR3 bases: TGTGCCAGCAGTACCGGGGGAGACCAAGAGACCCAGTACTTC.

This rearrangement joins TRBV27 to TRBJ2-1; the match to TRBD2 covers 8 bases. CDR1 is MNHEY and CDR2 is SMNVEV in the germline V gene (reference sequence). The CDR3 is made up of 16 amino acids. J gave up 0 bases and V 6 bases, and 7 bases lay outside the gene matches. The CDR3 protein is CASRETSGGSYNEQFF. The DNA for the CDR3 is TGTGCCAGCAGGGAAACTAGCGGAGGCTCCTACAATGAGCAGTTCTTC.

At least ten counts were recorded for this clonotype. The chain carries TRBV3-1 and TRBJ2-2; D not certain. V was pared by 0 bases and J by 3 bases, with 11 bases between. The CDR3 totals 16 residues. Looked up from germline, CDR1 is LGHDT and CDR2 is YNNKEL (reference sequence). CDR3 nucleotides: TGTGCCAGCAGCCAAGATATCGGACCGTACACCGGGGAGCTGTTTTTT. This sequence encodes CASSQDIGPYTGELFF. Variable domain in full (rest from reference TRBV3-1 and TRBJ2-2): DTAVSQTPKYLVTQMGNDKSIKCEQNLGHDTMYWYKQDSKKFLKIMFSYNNKELIINETVPNRFSPKSPDKAHLNLHINSLELGDSAVYFCASSQDIGPYTGELFFGEGSRLTVL.

This clonotype was observed at least ten times. CDR3 residues: CASSWAEGHTEAFF. CDR3 in DNA: TGTGCCAGCAGCTGGGCAGAAGGGCACACTGAAGCTTTCTTT. J is TRBJ1-1 and V is TRBV7-9; no firm D call. The V and J ends lost 4 bases and 3 bases respectively, with 12 bases between them. Germline CDR1 reads SEHNR; CDR2 reads FQNEAQ (reference sequence). This CDR3 has 14 amino acids.

This clonotype was counted many times. V gene TRBV20-1 combines with J gene TRBJ2-5, with TRBD2 identical over 16 bases. This CDR3 spans 15 amino acids. J was trimmed by 6 bases and V by 4 bases; bases with no gene match: 5. Germline V gene lookup returns CDR1 DFQATT and CDR2 SNEGSKA (reference sequence). The CDR3 DNA is TGCAGTGCTAATCCGGGACTAGCGGGGGGGAAGACCCAGTACTTC. It specifies CSANPGLAGGKTQYF.

This clonotype was picked up many times. The CDR3 DNA sequence: TGCGCCAGCAGCCCCCCGGGCAGTACCTACGAGCAGTACTTC. This encodes CASSPPGSTYEQYF. V gene TRBV5-1 combines with J gene TRBJ2-7; D not resolved. CDR3 size: 14 residues. Germline CDR1 and CDR2: SGHRS and YFSETQ. V shed 4 bases and J shed 2 bases, with 13 bases lying between them.

A note on this clonotype: This clone may be a read error of a much larger clone one base away. V and J are TRBV12-3 or TRBV12-4 and TRBJ2-3; either TRBD1 or TRBD2 may fit D (7 bases each). CDR3 length: 14 residues. Here the CDR3 DNA reads TGTGCCAGCAACCCTGAGGGGGGGACAGATACGCGGTATTTT. This gives the protein CASNPEGGTDTRYF.

This clonotype was seen at least ten times. J is TRBJ1-1 and V is TRBV29-1; TRBD1 is a possible D gene (5 bases). CDR3 length: 17 residues. From germline, CDR1 is SQVTM and CDR2 ANQGSEA. Trimming stripped 0 bases from V and 0 bases from J, with 17 bases between. The CDR3 bases are TGCAGCGTTGAAGACCCGGGGGGGTTCAGCCTGAACACTGAAGCTTTCTTT. Its translation is CSVEDPGGFSLNTEAFF.

The sample holds a few counts of this clonotype. The chain is built from TRBV4-1 and TRBJ2-5, with D maybe TRBD1 (6 bases). V gave up 2 bases and J gave up 5 bases, with 15 bases separating them. Per the germline V gene, CDR1 is MGHRA and CDR2 is YSYEKL. The CDR3 covers 15 residues. The CDR3 region has the DNA TGCGCCAGCAGCCAACCACAGGGATTGGAGGAGACCCAGTACTTC. It specifies CASSQPQGLEETQYF.

About this clonotype: Given a much more abundant clone one base away, this may be a read error. The CDR3 sequence: CASSVLDPEQFF. The CDR3 DNA follows: TGTGCCAGCAGCGTTCTCGACCCCGAGCAGTTCTTC. This chain uses TRBV11-2 with TRBJ2-1, with unresolved D. This CDR3 has 12 residues. Deletions cut 5 bases from V and 10 bases from J, with 12 bases between. Germline V gene data show CDR1 as SGHAT and CDR2 as FQNNGV.

There are many counts of this clonotype. The chain employs TRBV5-4 and TRBJ2-1, with 8 bases lining up with TRBD1. CDR1 and CDR2 from the germline V gene are SGHNT and YYREEE (reference sequence). CDR3 length equals 15 residues. J lost 0 bases, V lost 4 bases, and 3 bases had no gene match. In DNA, the CDR3 is TGTGCCAGCAGCGTGGACAGGGCCTCCTACAATGAGCAGTTCTTC. Translation: CASSVDRASYNEQFF.

With regard to this clonotype: This may arise from a read error, as a much more abundant clone is one base away. The chain uses TRBV5-1 and TRBJ1-2, with 7 bases matching TRBD1. This CDR3 is built from 15 residues. Germline V CDR1 and CDR2: SGHRS, YFSETQ. The CDR3 bases are TGCGTCAGCAGCTTGGAAGACAGGGCTATATATGGCTACACCTTC. As protein: CVSSLEDRAIYGYTF.

This clonotype was counted a few times. CDR3 sequence: CASGPARGAGNTIYF. CDR3 DNA: TGTGCCAGCGGCCCCGCCCGTGGGGCTGGAAACACCATATATTTT. The chain is built from TRBV7-9 and TRBJ1-3; D call uncertain. The CDR3 consists of 15 residues. Germline CDR1 reads SEHNR; CDR2 reads FQNEAQ (reference sequence). V was cut by 8 bases and J by 2 bases, with 16 bases left in between.

Comments on this clonotype: It may be a read error: a sequence one base away is much more abundant. The genes are TRBV6-2 or TRBV6-3 and TRBJ2-3; 7 bases map to TRBD1. Looked up from germline, CDR1 is MNHEY and CDR2 is SVGEGT. The CDR3 length is 14 residues. The CDR3 nucleotides read TGTGCCAGCAGTTTACGACAGGGCACAGCTACGCAGTATTTT. This encodes CASSLRQGTATQYF.

This clonotype was counted a few times. A much larger clone sits a single nucleotide away, making a read error possible. This chain links TRBV5-4 with TRBJ2-3; TRBD2 matches at 9 bases. The CDR3 totals 15 residues. Germline lookup yields CDR1 SGHNT and CDR2 YYREEE (reference sequence). CDR3 nucleotides: TGTGTCAGCAGCTTGGGACTAGCTATAGCAGATACGCAGTATTTT. This translates into CVSSLGLAIADTQYF.

This clonotype was recorded at least ten times. The chain recombines TRBV20-1 with TRBJ2-3; 8 nucleotides line up with TRBD1. Germline CDR1 is DFQATT and CDR2 is SNEGSKA (reference sequence). CDR3 length: 13 amino acids. Unmatched junction bases numbered 8, after V lost 6 bases and J lost 6 bases. The CDR3 DNA reads as TGCAGTGCCGGACTGGACAGGGCCGATACGCAGTATTTT. Encoded protein: CSAGLDRADTQYF.

This clonotype has at least ten counts. CDR3 in DNA: TGCGCCAGCAGCCAAAAAAGGGACACCTACGAGCAGTACTTC. This sequence encodes CASSQKRDTYEQYF. V is TRBV4-1 and J is TRBJ2-7; possibly TRBD1 for D (6 bases). Germline assignment: CDR1 MGHRA and CDR2 YSYEKL. The CDR3 is 14 amino acids. Trimming cost V 2 bases and J 2 bases, with 10 bases left between them.

This clonotype occurred many times. CDR3 sequence reads: CASSLAGQREAFF. CDR3 in DNA: TGTGCCAGCAGCTTAGCGGGGCAGCGGGAAGCTTTCTTT. V and J are TRBV7-9 and TRBJ1-1, with D possibly TRBD1 on 5 matching bases. V shed 0 bases and J shed 8 bases, with 10 bases lying between them. Germline loops: CDR1 SEHNR, CDR2 FQNEAQ (reference sequence). The CDR3 is made up of 13 amino acids.

Only a few counts were recorded for this clonotype. The J gene is TRBJ2-7, the V gene TRBV4-1, with D possibly matching TRBD1 (5 bases). Per the germline V gene, CDR1 is MGHRA and CDR2 is YSYEKL. This CDR3 spans 15 amino acids. The germline V and J ends were trimmed by 0 bases and 2 bases, with 11 bases remaining between them. CDR3 DNA sequence: TGCGCCAGCAGCCAAGAACAGCAGGGTACCTACGAGCAGTACTTC. Translated, it gives CASSQEQQGTYEQYF.

This clonotype was counted ten times or more. V and J are TRBV5-1 and TRBJ1-5; D may be TRBD1 (6 bases). Germline values: CDR1 SGHRS, CDR2 YFSETQ. V was trimmed by 0 bases and J by 5 bases, leaving 12 bases between them. The CDR3 runs to 15 residues. The CDR3 spells CASSLGFGGYQPQHF. Written as DNA, the CDR3 is TGCGCCAGCAGCTTGGGTTTCGGGGGCTATCAGCCCCAGCATTTT.

This clonotype was recorded at least ten times. The chain is built from TRBV4-3 and TRBJ1-1, with TRBD1 as a possible D gene (5 bases). In germline, CDR1 is LGHNA, CDR2 YSLEER. The CDR3 consists of 17 residues. The V and J ends lost 4 bases and 1 base respectively, with 19 bases between them. In DNA form, the CDR3 reads TGCGCCAGCAGCCGGGGAATGGGGGTGATGGGGAACACTGAAGCTTTCTTT. This gives the protein CASSRGMGVMGNTEAFF.

A remark on this clonotype: Its ends do not fully match the called genes, so a read error is possible. V usage is TRBV19 and J usage is TRBJ2-4, with 9 bases that match TRBD1. This CDR3 has 16 residues. Germline V gene lookup returns CDR1 LNHDA and CDR2 SQIVND (reference sequence). The CDR3 loop reads CASSSPDRGAKYIQYF. The DNA for the CDR3 is TGTGCCAGTAGTTCCCCGGACAGGGGAGCCAAATACATTCAGTACTTC.

Of note for this clonotype: Possible read error: a much larger clone is one base away. The chain combines TRBV9 with TRBJ2-5; D possibly corresponds to TRBD1 (5 bases). This CDR3 has 15 amino acids. V gave up 4 bases and J gave up 2 bases, with 15 bases separating them. From germline, CDR1 is SGDLS and CDR2 YYNGEE. CDR3 region: CASSPGSLAQETQYF. CDR3 nucleotides: TGTGCCAGCAGCCCAGGGTCACTGGCTCAAGAGACCCAGTACTTC.